There are a few counts of the clone carrying this T cell receptor (beta chain). This record belongs to a study of blood T cell repertoires in COVID-19. At the level of the study: Samples representing acute and convalescent COVID-19 were sourced from the United States, Italy and Spain. PBMCs, B-cell-depleted T cells, or T cells were the source of the cDNA or gDNA that made up the material.

Germline CDR1 reads SGHDT; CDR2 reads YYEEEE. CDR3 length: 15 amino acids. V was shortened by 4 bases and J by 1 base, with 14 bases between the two germline ends. Profiling relied on immunoSEQ multiplex PCR, and the TCRdb table lists in-frame clones only, not all of them. The repertoire consists of almost 2,500 clones, with around 90% occurring once and the leading ten covering roughly 15%. The chain has TRBV5-6 and TRBJ2-5, with D tentatively TRBD2 (6 bases). The specimen sequenced was peripheral blood. This receptor was obtained from a man aged 70-80 years with active COVID-19. In DNA, the CDR3 is TGTGCCAGCAGCCCTATCGAGCGGGTCCAAGAGACCCAGTACTTC. Its translation is CASSPIERVQETQYF.